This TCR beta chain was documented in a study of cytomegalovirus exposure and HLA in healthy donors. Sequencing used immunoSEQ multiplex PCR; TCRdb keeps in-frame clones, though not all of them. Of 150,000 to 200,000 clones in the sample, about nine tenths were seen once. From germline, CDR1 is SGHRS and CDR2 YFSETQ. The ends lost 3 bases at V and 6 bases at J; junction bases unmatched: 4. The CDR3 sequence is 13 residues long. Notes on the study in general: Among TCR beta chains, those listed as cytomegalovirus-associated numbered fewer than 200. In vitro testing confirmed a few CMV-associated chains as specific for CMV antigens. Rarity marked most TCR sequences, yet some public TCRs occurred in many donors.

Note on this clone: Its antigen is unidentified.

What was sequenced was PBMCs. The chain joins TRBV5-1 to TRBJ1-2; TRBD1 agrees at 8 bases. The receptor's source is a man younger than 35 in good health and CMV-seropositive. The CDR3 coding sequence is TGCGCCAGCAGCTCCCAGGACAGGGATGGCTACACCTTC. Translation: CASSSQDRDGYTF.